Detailed here is one T cell receptor (beta chain). Its antigen is as yet unknown. The repertoire was sequenced with immunoSEQ multiplex PCR; TCRdb's copy has only in-frame clones and lacks some. Of 150,000 to 200,000 clones listed, about 86% are singletons. The data were obtained in a study of cytomegalovirus exposure and HLA in healthy donors. Broader study findings: Many donors carried some public TCRs, although rarity characterized most TCR sequences.

Trimming took 1 base from V and 6 from J, leaving 13 bases between them. Germline values: CDR1 SGHRS, CDR2 YFSETQ. The CDR3 contains 15 residues. The specimen was PBMCs. The rearrangement uses TRBV5-1 and TRBJ2-2, with D tentatively TRBD1 (5 bases). The TCR originated in a woman aged 25-40 years in good health and CMV-seronegative. In DNA, the CDR3 is TGCGCCAGCAGCTTGACAGGATCTGCGGCCGGGGAGCTGTTTTTT. It codes for CASSLTGSAAGELFF.